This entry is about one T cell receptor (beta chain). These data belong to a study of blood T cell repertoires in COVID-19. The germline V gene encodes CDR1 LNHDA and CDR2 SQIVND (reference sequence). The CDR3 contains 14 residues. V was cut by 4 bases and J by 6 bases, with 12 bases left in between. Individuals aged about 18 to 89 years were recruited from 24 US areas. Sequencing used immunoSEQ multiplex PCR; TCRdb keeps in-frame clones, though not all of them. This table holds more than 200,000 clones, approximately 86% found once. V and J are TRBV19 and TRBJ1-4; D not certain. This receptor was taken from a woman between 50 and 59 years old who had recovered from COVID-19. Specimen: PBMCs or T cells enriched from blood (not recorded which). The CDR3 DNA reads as TGTGCCAGTAGTAGAACTTCAGAGGATGAAAAACTGTTTTTT. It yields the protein CASSRTSEDEKLFF.